This T cell receptor beta chain was sequenced during a study of OX40 agonist ivuxolimab in advanced cancers. Regarding the complete study: Ivuxolimab was a fully human IgG2 agonistic monoclonal antibody targeting the costimulatory receptor OX40 (CD134). Intravenous ivuxolimab was administered to patients every 2 weeks at six dose levels: 0.01, 0.1, 0.3, 1.5, 3 and 10 mg/kg. Among the 52 dose-escalation patients, around 19 had hepatocellular carcinoma, around 15 melanoma, 9 renal cell carcinoma and 9 head and neck cancer. A male proportion of 82.7% and a mean age of about 60 years, ranging from about 20 to 79, were recorded for the dose-escalation cohort. Prior anti-PD-1, anti-PD-L1 or anti-CTLA-4 therapy was permitted, and checkpoint inhibitors had been received by under 50% of dose-escalation patients. Partial responses occurred in three dose-escalation patients: two with cutaneous melanoma and one with hepatocellular carcinoma. Peripheral TCRbeta sequencing was intended to test whether TCR sequence diversity was altered and clonal T-cell expansion was caused by ivuxolimab. The paper reports the monotherapy dose-escalation portion (N of about 52 patients) of the phase I ivuxolimab trial. What the research found in general, with its limitations: Low levels of normalized T-cell clonal expansion were also seen in some nonresponding patients. In the 0.1-3.0 mg/kg groups, partial responders were among the patients with the lowest normalized peripheral clonal expansion, particularly in CD8+ T cells. On average, CD8+ T cells showed more expanded clones than CD4+ T cells after ivuxolimab. At doses from 0.1 to 3.0 mg/kg, clonal expansion was seen in both CD4+ and CD8+ blood T cells between baseline and week 6. The antigen specificity of the clonally expanded peripheral T cells was not determined.

The germline V gene encodes CDR1 LNHDA and CDR2 SQIVND (reference sequence). The CDR3 goes from the cysteine to the phenylalanine over 17 residues. The DNA shown is the 51-base CDR3, in frame from base 1. Relative to germline, V is missing 5 bases and J is missing 7 bases, with 12 bases of the junction outside any gene match. The trial excluded patients who had a history of autoimmune disease or were on systemic immunosuppression. Peripheral blood for TCR sequencing was drawn from every dose cohort at baseline, at cycle 4 day 1 and at cycle 7 day 1. The samples were drawn from a first-in-human, open-label, multicenter phase I dose-escalation trial of ivuxolimab. Adults with locally advanced or metastatic melanoma, renal cell, hepatocellular, or head and neck squamous cell carcinoma were enrolled in the trial. Before TCR sequencing, CD4+ T cells and CD8+ T cells were sorted from peripheral blood as separate populations.

Remarks on this clone: No antigen is known for it. Within one base of it there is no much larger clone, and no base qualities were kept.

For sequencing of the TCRbeta CDR3 region, genomic DNA was extracted from the sorted cells. TCRbeta CDR3 regions were sequenced using the immunoSEQ Assay. The immuneACCESS repertoire file appears here via TCRdb, limited to in-frame rearrangements. These files lack a portion of the clones; in checked studies, under half of the deficit traces to unresolved V genes, and the cause of the others is not known. Here the sample has some 66,000 clones; 88% occur a single time. Roughly 0.27% of the sample rests with the top ten. The source is an adult with an advanced solid tumor such as melanoma, head and neck, liver or kidney cancer. This chain is built from TRBV19 and TRBJ1-5, with 12 middle bases fitting TRBD1. The sample consisted of CD4+ or CD8+ T cells sorted from blood, taken in a trial of the OX40 agonist ivuxolimab. The CDR3 region has the sequence CASSPRPGQGARQPQHF. The DNA is TGTGCCAGTAGTCCGAGACCGGGACAGGGGGCGAGACAGCCCCAGCATTTT.